These 18 T cell receptor beta chains share one sample of origin, sequenced in a study of shared clonotypes between healthy human individuals. The naive CD8 fraction comprised CD45RO-negative cells positively selected for CCR7 and excluded terminally differentiated effector memory CD45RA+ cells. Measured with immunoSEQ multiplex PCR; TCRdb has only the in-frame clones, and not every one. Of 2 million to 2.5 million clones in the sample, under 95% were seen once. Sequenced material: naive CD8+ T cells from PBMCs. Receptor source: a man aged 18 to 29 in good health. Some clones in this sample may be carry-over from other donors' samples.

The rearrangement uses TRBV2 and TRBJ2-1; the D gene could be TRBD1 or TRBD2 (5 bases each). Trimming took off 11 bases at V and 7 bases at J, with 24 bases between the two ends. The germline V gene has CDR1 SNHLY and CDR2 FYNNEI. The CDR3 loop spans 15 amino acids. The CDR3 loop is CAALDDQGDRNEQFF. CDR3 sequence (DNA): TGTGCCGCACTTGACGACCAGGGAGATAGGAATGAGCAGTTCTTC.

The gene calls are TRBV5-8 and TRBJ2-7, with D possibly called TRBD1 or TRBD2 (6 bases each). The CDR3 has 15 residues. CDR1 is SGHTS and CDR2 is YDEGEE in the germline V gene. Between the trimmed V and J ends, which lost 2 bases and 0 bases, there was a span of 12 bases. CDR3 sequence reads: CASSFGGRTSYEQYF. The DNA for the CDR3 is TGTGCCAGCAGCTTTGGGGGGCGGACCTCCTACGAGCAGTACTTC. Variable domain in full (rest from reference TRBV5-8 and TRBJ2-7): EAGVTQSPTHLIKTRGQQATLRCSPISGHTSVYWYQQALGLGLQFLLWYDEGEERNRGNFPPRFSGRQFPNYSSELNVNALELEDSALYLCASSFGGRTSYEQYFGPGTRLTVT.

This rearrangement joins TRBV7-9 to TRBJ2-7; possible D gene TRBD2, 5 bases. The CDR3 is 13 amino acids. V was cut by 4 bases and J by 9 bases, with 16 bases left in between. Germline assignment: CDR1 SEHNR and CDR2 FQNEAQ (reference sequence). CDR3 DNA: TGTGCCAGCAGCTCCCCCCGGGATTCTGGGCAGTACTTC. Amino acid sequence: CASSSPRDSGQYF.

This chain connects TRBV30 to TRBJ2-4, with D unclear. Germline V gene lookup returns CDR1 GTSNPN and CDR2 SVGIG (reference sequence). The CDR3 extends over 12 amino acids. V dropped 0 bases and J dropped 15 bases, with 15 bases sitting between them. The CDR3 loop reads CAWSVLGIEVYF. The CDR3 DNA follows: TGTGCCTGGAGTGTACTTGGGATAGAAGTGTACTTC.

As for this clone: Other nucleotide sequences in the sample specify the same CDR3. The chain joins TRBV4-1 to TRBJ1-1; D gene ambiguous. V was trimmed by 1 base and J by 1 base, leaving 7 bases between them. The CDR3 loop spans 14 amino acids. From germline, CDR1 is MGHRA and CDR2 YSYEKL. In nucleotides, the CDR3 is TGCGCCAGCAGCCAAGTGTCGGGGAACACTGAAGCTTTCTTT. The encoded protein is CASSQVSGNTEAFF.

The chain carries TRBV5-1 and TRBJ1-2; D gene ambiguous. V was trimmed by 4 bases and J by 7 bases, leaving 14 bases between them. The CDR3 length is 13 residues. CDR1 is SGHRS and CDR2 is YFSETQ in the germline V gene. DNA of the CDR3: TGCGCCAGCAGCCGGGGAGTTCCCTTTGGCTACACCTTC. This gives the protein CASSRGVPFGYTF.

This clone was seen a single time. V is TRBV7-9 and J is TRBJ2-3; TRBD2 aligns across 14 bases. V shed 5 bases, J shed 4 bases, and the junction held 5 bases outside the gene matches. Germline V gives CDR1 SEHNR, CDR2 FQNEAQ (reference sequence). The CDR3 sequence is 16 residues long. CDR3 sequence: CASSPGLAGVPDTQYF. The CDR3 coding sequence is TGTGCCAGCAGCCCGGGACTAGCGGGAGTGCCAGATACGCAGTATTTT.

The CDR3 DNA follows: TGTGCCAGCAGCTTAGGGCACCCGGGGCAAGAGACCCAGTACTTC. Its protein is CASSLGHPGQETQYF. The chain joins TRBV7-2 to TRBJ2-5; D perhaps matches TRBD2 (5 bases). The V gene lost 1 base and the J gene lost 2 bases, with 11 bases spanning the gap. This CDR3 comprises 15 residues. Germline CDR1 and CDR2: SGHTA and FQGNSA.

The V and J genes are TRBV6-6 and TRBJ2-7; the match to TRBD1 covers 7 bases. V was clipped by 0 bases and J by 4 bases; unmatched bases: 6. Germline CDR1 is MNHNY and CDR2 is SVGAGI (reference sequence). The CDR3 is made up of 15 amino acids. Written as DNA, the CDR3 is TGTGCCAGCAGTTACTCGGCAGGGGGTGAATACGAGCAGTACTTC. Amino acid sequence: CASSYSAGGEYEQYF.

The chain links TRBV4-3 to TRBJ2-7, with 9 bases fitting TRBD1. The V segment lost 0 bases and the J segment 0 bases; nucleotides outside the gene matches: 6. The CDR3 length is 17 residues. CDR1 is LGHNA and CDR2 is YSLEER in the germline V gene. The CDR3 DNA reads as TGCGCCAGCAGCCAAGAAAGGTGGGGACAGGGCTCCTACGAGCAGTACTTC. Its protein is CASSQERWGQGSYEQYF.

J is TRBJ2-1 and V is TRBV7-3; TRBD2 matches at 10 bases. The trim removed 6 bases at V and 9 bases at J, leaving 8 bases unmatched. The germline gives CDR1 SGHTA, CDR2 FQGTGA. The CDR3 loop spans 14 amino acids. The CDR3 sequence: CASRTSGKSTEQFF. The CDR3 DNA sequence: TGTGCCAGCAGAACTAGCGGGAAGTCGACTGAGCAGTTCTTC.

The V call is TRBV9, the J call TRBJ2-7; D is perhaps TRBD1 (6 bases). CDR3 length equals 14 residues. Trimming removed 3 bases at V and 5 bases at J, with 15 bases between. Germline CDR1 and CDR2: SGDLS and YYNGEE. Written as DNA, the CDR3 is TGTGCCAGCAGCGAAACAGGGTACAACGACGAGCAGTACTTC. Its translation is CASSETGYNDEQYF.

In the case of this clone: The sample contains more than one DNA sequence encoding this CDR3. The CDR3 DNA sequence: TGCGCCAGCAGCTTGTCCGGTGAGCAGTTCTTC. Amino acid sequence: CASSLSGEQFF. V is TRBV5-1 and J is TRBJ2-1, with D unresolved. CDR3 size: 11 residues. Trimming cost V 1 base and J 9 bases, with 5 bases left between them. Looked up from germline, CDR1 is SGHRS and CDR2 is YFSETQ.

The J gene is TRBJ1-5, the V gene TRBV27; D not resolved. Trimming pared 2 bases from V and 5 bases from J, leaving 7 bases between. The CDR3 contains 13 residues. Germline V lookup: CDR1 MNHEY, CDR2 SMNVEV (reference sequence). In DNA, the CDR3 is TGTGCCAGCAGTTTAGGGGAGCATCAGCCCCAGCATTTT. As protein: CASSLGEHQPQHF.

V and J are TRBV6-1 and TRBJ2-1; either TRBD1 or TRBD2 may supply D (6 bases each). Germline lookup yields CDR1 MNHNS and CDR2 SASEGT. V gave up 0 bases and J gave up 5 bases, with 17 bases separating them. The CDR3 covers 17 residues. The CDR3 is CASSEASTGGRNNEQFF. As DNA, the CDR3 is TGTGCCAGCAGTGAAGCAAGCACCGGGGGCCGCAACAATGAGCAGTTCTTC.

Turning to this clone: A clone one base away is much larger, so this may be a read error. V is TRBV5-5 and J is TRBJ2-7; unclear D gene. V lost 3 bases and J lost 0, with 1 base in between. Germline V gene lookup returns CDR1 SGHKS and CDR2 YYEKEE (reference sequence). The CDR3 runs to 11 residues. The CDR3 nucleotides are TGTGCCAGCAGCTACTCCTACGAGCAGTACTTC. As protein: CASSYSYEQYF.

With respect to this clone: Within the sample, other DNA sequences also encode this same CDR3. The chain joins TRBV9 to TRBJ2-7; no firm D call. The ends were cut back, 0 bases at V and 6 bases at J, with 7 bases in the middle. Germline V gene data show CDR1 as SGDLS and CDR2 as YYNGEE. The CDR3 covers 12 residues. CDR3 sequence: CASSVGVGEQYF. For the CDR3, the DNA is TGTGCCAGCAGCGTAGGGGTGGGCGAGCAGTACTTC.

The V gene is TRBV14, the J gene TRBJ2-7, with D possibly being TRBD2 (6 bases). CDR3 size: 16 residues. Trimming removed 0 bases at V and 4 bases at J, with 16 bases between. Germline lookup yields CDR1 SGHDN and CDR2 FVKESK. CDR3 nucleotides: TGTGCCAGCAGCCAAGATCGAAGGGCAGGGAGGTACGAGCAGTACTTC. Its translation: CASSQDRRAGRYEQYF.